Following are 22 T cell receptor beta chains from one sample sequenced in a study of regulatory T cells in long-lasting Graves disease. In building TCR beta libraries, iRepertoire HTBI primers were used together with Arm-PCR of CDR3 regions. TCRdb re-called the multiplex PCR reads through MiXCR, storing one row per CDR3 protein. The table lists 400,000 to 600,000 distinct CDR3 sequences, roughly 21% of them singletons. Time point here: persistent/refractory GD, antithyroid drugs over 5 years with positive TRAb. From RNA extracted from PBMCs, the TCR library was made. This material consisted of peripheral blood mononuclear cells (PBMCs), taken when the disease was refractory, from a patient treated with antithyroid drugs. The receptor source for this set is a female donor with Graves disease.

This clonotype was counted at least ten times. V gene TRBV2 combines with J gene TRBJ1-6; D gene ambiguous. The V end lost 3 bases, the J end lost 1 base, and 10 bases lay between the germline ends. Germline lookup yields CDR1 SNHLY and CDR2 FYNNEI. CDR3 length: 16 amino acids. The CDR3 loop is CASSEGGRSYNSPLHF. The CDR3 region has the DNA TGTGCCAGCAGTGAGGGCGGGAGGTCCTATAATTCACCCCTCCACTTT.

This clonotype showed up just once. The junction departs from the called germline gene at one end, perhaps through a read error. The rearrangement links TRBV28 to TRBJ2-5; D is possibly TRBD1 (6 bases). Germline V gene data show CDR1 as MDHEN and CDR2 as SYDVKM. The CDR3 spans 18 residues. The CDR3 nucleotides are TGTGCCAGCAGTTCGGCCTTGCCACGGACAGTGTACCAAGAGGCCCAGTACTTC. Amino acid sequence: CASSSALPRTVYQEAQYF.

This clonotype was picked up a small number of times. The rearrangement joins TRBV5-1 to TRBJ1-2; unclear D gene. Germline lookup yields CDR1 SGHRS and CDR2 YFSETQ. CDR3 size: 14 residues. The germline V and J ends were trimmed by 4 bases and 8 bases, with 18 bases remaining between them. The CDR3 DNA follows: TGCGCCAGCAGCGAGCCTGAATTATTGGACGGCTACACCTTC. The encoded protein is CASSEPELLDGYTF.

In its sample, this clonotype was seen a few times. The V and J genes are TRBV10-3 and TRBJ2-7, with 13 bases matching TRBD2. Germline V gene lookup returns CDR1 ENHRY and CDR2 SYGVKD. CDR3 length: 17 residues. The V and J ends lost 4 bases and 4 bases, in that order; junction bases with no gene match: 10. For the CDR3, the DNA is TGTGCCATCAGTGTCGGGACTAGCGGGAAAGAGAGTTACGAGCAGTACTTC. Encoded protein: CAISVGTSGKESYEQYF.

The chain couples TRBV20-1 to TRBJ2-1; D is perhaps TRBD2 (5 bases). V dropped 1 base and J dropped 9 bases, with 10 bases sitting between them. This CDR3 region has 12 residues. Germline V gives CDR1 DFQATT, CDR2 SNEGSKA (reference sequence). Here the CDR3 DNA reads TGCAGTGCTAGAGTCTTAGGAGGTGAGCAGTTCTTC. This encodes CSARVLGGEQFF.

This clonotype was observed a handful of times. The chain employs TRBV7-2 and TRBJ2-5; D may be TRBD1 or TRBD2 (5 bases each). Germline V lookup: CDR1 SGHTA, CDR2 FQGNSA. The CDR3 loop spans 14 amino acids. V was clipped by 5 bases and J by 1 base, with 11 bases between them. In DNA form, the CDR3 reads TGTGCCAGCAGCCCCAACGGGGCCCAAGAGACCCAGTACTTC. Translated: CASSPNGAQETQYF.

This clonotype has ten or more counts. J is TRBJ2-5 and V is TRBV5-4, with D possibly TRBD1 on 6 matching bases. Germline V gives CDR1 SGHNT, CDR2 YYREEE (reference sequence). Trimming took 6 bases from V and 3 from J, leaving 18 bases between them. This CDR3 contains 15 residues. The CDR3 DNA is TGTGCCAGCAATCCCCAGGGGCGGGCGGAAGAGACCCAGTACTTC. It is translated as CASNPQGRAEETQYF.

This clonotype was seen ten or more times. V usage is TRBV27 and J usage is TRBJ1-1; D gene uncertain. Between the trimmed V and J ends, which lost 6 bases and 0 bases, there was a span of 11 bases. Germline V gives CDR1 MNHEY, CDR2 SMNVEV (reference sequence). There are 14 residues in the CDR3. CDR3 residues: CASSLGRMNTEAFF. In DNA form, the CDR3 reads TGTGCCAGCAGCCTCGGGAGGATGAACACTGAAGCTTTCTTT.

This clonotype was picked up many times. This chain joins TRBV6-1 and TRBJ2-4, with D possibly matching TRBD2 (5 bases). The germline V gene encodes CDR1 MNHNS and CDR2 SASEGT. The V end lost 0 bases, the J end lost 0 bases, and 9 bases lay between the germline ends. The CDR3 sequence is 16 residues long. This CDR3 is CASSEALGVAKNIQYF. The CDR3 DNA follows: TGTGCCAGCAGTGAAGCACTGGGAGTAGCCAAAAACATTCAGTACTTC.

In its sample, this clonotype was seen a few times. The chain couples TRBV12-3 or TRBV12-4 to TRBJ1-1; maybe TRBD1 (5 bases). V lost 6 bases, J lost 4 bases, and 15 bases lay in between. CDR3 length equals 14 residues. CDR3 DNA: TGTGCCAGCAGCCGGGACCCTCGGGGCACTGAAGCTTTCTTT. This encodes CASSRDPRGTEAFF.

This clonotype was seen repeatedly, ten times or more. This chain links TRBV15 with TRBJ1-1, with 7 bases aligning to TRBD1. V was pared by 1 base and J by 3 bases, with 11 bases of the junction left unmatched. Germline-derived CDR1 and CDR2 are LNHNV and YYDKDF (reference sequence). This CDR3 contains 17 residues. The CDR3 bases are TGTGCCACCAGCAGAGGGGGGTTACAGGGGCGTCACACTGAAGCTTTCTTT. Encoded protein: CATSRGGLQGRHTEAFF.

The chain has TRBV28 and TRBJ1-1; D ambiguous. Germline CDR1 and CDR2: MDHEN and SYDVKM. V was trimmed by 7 bases and J by 3 bases, leaving 18 bases between them. The CDR3 length is 15 residues. CDR3 nucleotide sequence: TGTGCCAGCACCTCCCATCAATTTACGGACACTGAAGCTTTCTTT. This encodes CASTSHQFTDTEAFF.

Concerning this clonotype: A read error is likely here: a far larger clone is one base away. CDR3 in amino acids: CASSSVGQGMREQYF. For the CDR3, the DNA is TGTGCCAGCAGTTCTGTAGGACAGGGAATGAGGGAGCAGTACTTC. V and J are TRBV2 and TRBJ2-7, with 8 positions matching TRBD1. J was trimmed by 7 bases and V by 5 bases; bases with no gene match: 13. Looked up from germline, CDR1 is SNHLY and CDR2 is FYNNEI. The CDR3 totals 15 residues.

V usage is TRBV11-1 and J usage is TRBJ1-1; D uncertain. CDR1 and CDR2 from the germline V gene are SGHAT and FQDESV (reference sequence). V dropped 5 bases and J dropped 1 base, with 14 bases sitting between them. The CDR3 has 15 residues. The DNA for the CDR3 is TGTGCCAGCAGCCCGCCCCCGTTGGGGAACACTGAAGCTTTCTTT. It yields the protein CASSPPPLGNTEAFF.

Notes on this clonotype: Given a much more abundant clone one base away, this may be a read error. V and J are TRBV12-3 or TRBV12-4 and TRBJ1-2; maybe TRBD1 (6 bases). The CDR3 runs to 17 residues. Between the trimmed V and J ends, which lost 6 bases and 0 bases, there was a span of 20 bases. The CDR3 DNA reads TGTGCCAGCAGACAGGACGGGGGACAACAAGCTAACTATGGCTACACCTTC. It translates to CASRQDGGQQANYGYTF.

This clonotype was seen a handful of times. The gene calls are TRBV20-1 and TRBJ2-5; a weak D match, TRBD1 (6 bases). The germline CDR1 and CDR2 sequences are DFQATT and SNEGSKA (reference sequence). V gave up 5 bases and J gave up 3 bases, with 16 bases separating them. The CDR3 is 14 amino acids. The CDR3 loop reads CSAPTRQGKETQYF. DNA of the CDR3: TGCAGTGCTCCAACGAGGCAGGGGAAAGAGACCCAGTACTTC.

At least ten counts were recorded for this clonotype. The chain uses TRBV28 and TRBJ2-7, with D hard to call. This CDR3 has 11 amino acids. CDR1 is MDHEN, CDR2 SYDVKM, per germline. The V and J ends lost 6 bases and 1 base respectively, with 4 bases between them. The CDR3 DNA is TGTGCCAGCAGGGGGTCCTACGAGCAGTACTTC. It encodes CASRGSYEQYF.

This clonotype was detected ten times or more. The rearrangement links TRBV2 to TRBJ1-2, with 10 positions matching TRBD1. This CDR3 contains 14 residues. Germline V gives CDR1 SNHLY, CDR2 FYNNEI. The junction had 4 bases not matched to a gene; V was cut back by 2 bases and J by 7 bases. CDR3 in amino acids: CASSERQGAGGYTF. CDR3 nucleotides: TGTGCCAGCAGTGAAAGACAGGGGGCCGGTGGCTACACCTTC.

This clonotype was picked up a small number of times. The chain carries TRBV10-3 and TRBJ2-5; 13 positions match TRBD2. Germline CDR1 is ENHRY and CDR2 is SYGVKD. The CDR3 loop spans 15 amino acids. With 6 bases clipped from V and 5 bases from J, the junction kept 6 bases outside the gene matches. CDR3 sequence (DNA): TGTGCCATCAGGGGGACTAGCGGGGACGGGGAGACCCAGTACTTC. It specifies CAIRGTSGDGETQYF.

In DNA, the CDR3 is TGCAGCGTTGGGAGGGACCCGAGAGAGGGCTACACCTTC. Its translation is CSVGRDPREGYTF. The gene calls are TRBV29-1 and TRBJ1-2; TRBD1 might be the D (5 bases). The CDR3 runs 13 residues. Trimming shortened V by 4 bases and J by 8 bases, and 17 bases separated the two germline ends. Germline V gene lookup returns CDR1 SQVTM and CDR2 ANQGSEA.

The V call is TRBV12-3 or TRBV12-4, the J call TRBJ1-1, with D perhaps matching TRBD1 (6 bases). V dropped 2 bases and J dropped 0 bases, with 13 bases sitting between them. The CDR3 length is 16 residues. DNA of the CDR3: TGTGCCAGCAGTTTATTTACAGGGCTAGTGAACACTGAAGCTTTCTTT. This codes for CASSLFTGLVNTEAFF.

The gene calls are TRBV29-1 and TRBJ1-1; D unresolved. CDR1 is SQVTM, CDR2 ANQGSEA, per germline. CDR3 length: 12 amino acids. V was cut by 0 bases and J by 3 bases, with 5 bases left in between. The chain's CDR3 is CSVEDTYTEAFF. CDR3 bases: TGCAGCGTTGAAGACACCTACACTGAAGCTTTCTTT.